The clone carrying this T cell receptor beta chain has only a few counts. The target antigen is unknown. This specimen belongs to a study of OX40 agonist ivuxolimab in advanced cancers. At the level of the study: Earlier treatment with anti-PD-1, anti-PD-L1 or anti-CTLA-4 was permitted, and over 35% had received some. Study-wide results and limits: CD8+ T cells averaged more expanded clones than CD4+.

The CDR3 sequence is 12 residues long. Germline CDR1 MNHEY, CDR2 SVGAGI. The J segment lost 11 bases and the V segment lost 2 bases, leaving 4 bases of the junction unmatched. Assay: immunoSEQ multiplex PCR; the TCRdb copy retains only in-frame clones and omits some. The repertoire holds more than 9,500 clones, with 80% to 85% as singletons. This TCR was sampled from an adult with an advanced solid tumor such as melanoma, head and neck, liver or kidney cancer. The chain joins TRBV6-5 to TRBJ1-1; 8 bases match TRBD1. The source was CD4+ or CD8+ T cells sorted from blood, collected in a trial of the OX40 agonist ivuxolimab. The chain's CDR3 is CASSYRTGHAFF. For the CDR3, the DNA is TGTGCCAGCAGTTACCGGACAGGGCATGCTTTCTTT.